The T cell receptor (beta chain) under discussion was sequenced for a study of T-cell reconstitution after alpha-beta-depleted transplantation in children. Regarding the study as a whole: Surviving recipient T cells and thymic progenitors underlay high day-60 TCRbeta diversity in some patients. The study reportedly traced alpha-beta T cells about two months after transplant to several hundred expanded graft clones. Newly produced T cells mostly accounted for T-cell counts and diversity one year post-transplant.

During its preparation, the TCRbeta library received unique molecular identifiers. MiXCR, applied by TCRdb to the PCR reads, yields one record per CDR3 protein. The sample lists 450,000 to 550,000 distinct CDR3 sequences; about an eighth were seen once. This clonotype has more than one count but fewer than ten. Its antigen is unknown. The input for sequencing was PBMCs, mostly from graft donor cells, taken 180 days after TCRalphabeta/CD19-depleted stem cell transplant. The TCR was taken from a female patient aged 2 to 10 who had a stem cell transplant for aplastic anemia, so the T cells may come from the graft donor.

Here the CDR3 reads CASSYSATGSDTQYF. The CDR3 DNA is TGTGCCAGCAGTTACTCCGCGACAGGGTCAGATACGCAGTATTTT. The chain recombines TRBV6-5 with TRBJ2-3; TRBD1 matches at 7 bases. CDR3 length equals 15 residues. CDR1 and CDR2 from the germline V gene are MNHEY and SVGAGI. With V trimmed by 0 bases and J by 4 bases, 4 bases remained unmatched.